Described below is a single T cell receptor (beta chain) sequence and its context. Its antigen is unknown. The entry originates in a study of blood T cells in healthy people across ages. Whole-study results and caveats: When set beside aged donors, long-lived donors presented more naive CD4+ cells and higher diversity.

A J-beta primer mix and a sample-barcoded 5' primer were used in a second PCR of roughly 7 to 12 cycles. Template switching added a 12-random-nucleotide identifier to every cDNA molecule. There were at least 3 million CDR3-containing paired-end reads obtained from each sample. TCRdb used MiXCR to reprocess the 5' RACE reads, holding one entry per CDR3 protein. This sample has 800,000 to 900,000 distinct CDR3 sequences, with less than 80% found just once. The CDR3 is 15 amino acids. CDR1 and CDR2 (germline): SGHRS, YFSETQ. Between the trimmed V and J ends, which lost 4 bases and 7 bases, there was a span of 18 bases. A minimum of 5.5 micrograms of total RNA was extracted per sample.

The TCR sequence derives from a man under 40 in good health. Sequencing was done on a sample of blood. The chain uses TRBV5-1 and TRBJ2-1, with a possible D match to TRBD1 (7 bases). CDR3 sequence (DNA): TGCGCCAGCAGCGGAGGGACAGTATACACAAATGAGCAGTTCTTC. The encoded protein is CASSGGTVYTNEQFF. Supplemented by reference TRBV5-1 and TRBJ2-1, the full variable domain reads KAGVTQTPRYLIKTRGQQVTLSCSPISGHRSVSWYQQTPGQGLQFLFEYFSETQRNKGNFPGRFSGRQFSNSRSEMNVSTLELGDSALYLCASSGGTVYTNEQFFGPGTRLTVL.